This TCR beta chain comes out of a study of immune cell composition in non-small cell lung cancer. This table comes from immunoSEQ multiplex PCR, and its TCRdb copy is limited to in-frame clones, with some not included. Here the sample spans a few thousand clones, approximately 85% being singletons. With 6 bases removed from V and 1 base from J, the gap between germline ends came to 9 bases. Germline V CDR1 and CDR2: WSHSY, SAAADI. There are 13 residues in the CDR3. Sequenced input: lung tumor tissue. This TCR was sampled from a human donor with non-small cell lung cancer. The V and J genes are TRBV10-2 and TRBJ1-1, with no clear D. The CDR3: CASRKGRNTEAFF. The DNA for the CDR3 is TGCGCCAGCAGGAAAGGGAGGAACACTGAAGCTTTCTTT.